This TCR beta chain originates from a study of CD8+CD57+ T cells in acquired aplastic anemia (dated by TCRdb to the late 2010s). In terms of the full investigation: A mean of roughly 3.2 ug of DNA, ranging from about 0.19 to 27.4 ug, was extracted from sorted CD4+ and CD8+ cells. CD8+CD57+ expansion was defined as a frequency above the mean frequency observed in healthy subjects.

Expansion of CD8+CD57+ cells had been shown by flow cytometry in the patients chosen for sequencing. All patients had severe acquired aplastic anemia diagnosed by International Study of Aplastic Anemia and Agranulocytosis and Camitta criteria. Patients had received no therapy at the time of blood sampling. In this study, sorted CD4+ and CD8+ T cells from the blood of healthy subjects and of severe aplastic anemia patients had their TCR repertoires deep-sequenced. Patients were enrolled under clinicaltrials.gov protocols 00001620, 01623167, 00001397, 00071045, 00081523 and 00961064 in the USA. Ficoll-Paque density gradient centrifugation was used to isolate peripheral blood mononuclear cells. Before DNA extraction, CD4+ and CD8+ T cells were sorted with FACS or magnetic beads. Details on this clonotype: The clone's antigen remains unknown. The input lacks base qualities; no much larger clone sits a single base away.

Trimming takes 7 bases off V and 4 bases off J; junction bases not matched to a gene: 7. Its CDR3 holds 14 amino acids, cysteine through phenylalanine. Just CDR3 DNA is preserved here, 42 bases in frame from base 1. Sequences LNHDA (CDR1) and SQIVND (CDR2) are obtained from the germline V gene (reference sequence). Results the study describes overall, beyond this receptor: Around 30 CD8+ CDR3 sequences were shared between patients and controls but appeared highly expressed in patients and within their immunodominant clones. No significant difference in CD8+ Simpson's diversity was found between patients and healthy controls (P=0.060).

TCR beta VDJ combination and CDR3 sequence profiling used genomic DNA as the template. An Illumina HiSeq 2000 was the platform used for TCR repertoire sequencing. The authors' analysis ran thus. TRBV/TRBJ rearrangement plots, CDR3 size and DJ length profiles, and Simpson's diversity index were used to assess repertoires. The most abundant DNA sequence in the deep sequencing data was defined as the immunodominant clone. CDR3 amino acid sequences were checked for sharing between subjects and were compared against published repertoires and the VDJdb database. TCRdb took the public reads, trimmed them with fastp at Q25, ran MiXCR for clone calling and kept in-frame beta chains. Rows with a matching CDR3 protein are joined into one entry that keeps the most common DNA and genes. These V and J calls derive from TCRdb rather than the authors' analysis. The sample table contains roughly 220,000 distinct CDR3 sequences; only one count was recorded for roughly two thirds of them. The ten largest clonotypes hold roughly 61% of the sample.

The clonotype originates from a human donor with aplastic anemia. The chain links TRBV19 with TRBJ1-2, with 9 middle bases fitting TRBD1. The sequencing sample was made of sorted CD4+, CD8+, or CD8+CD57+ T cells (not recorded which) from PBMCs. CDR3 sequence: CASTQQGAIYGYTF. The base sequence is TGTGCCAGTACCCAACAGGGGGCGATCTATGGCTACACCTTC.